Sequencing of this T cell receptor beta chain was carried out in a study of cytomegalovirus exposure and HLA in healthy donors. The study ran its PCR with 60 Vbeta and 13 Jbeta primers. The protocol was immunoSEQ multiplex PCR, while the TCRdb copy is restricted to in-frame clones and leaves out a portion. The table has around 180,000 clones, roughly 87% seen once. Remarks on this clone: Its specificity is not known. In the same sample, other DNA sequences code for this CDR3.

The CDR3 covers 15 residues. Trimming at V came to 5 bases and at J to 4 bases, leaving 4 bases not matched to a gene. Germline loops: CDR1 SGHAT, CDR2 FQNNGV. Regarding the study as a whole: A later analysis reportedly found that, within productive TCRs, an Asian-associated ancestry cluster had fewer N-insertions than the mean observed across the approximately 600 donors. Common viral pathogens seemed to be connected with several of the most significant clusters, according to a later analysis.

The receptor's source is a girl in the first two years of life in good health and CMV-seronegative. The rearrangement links TRBV11-2 to TRBJ2-1; the match to TRBD2 covers 11 bases. Sequences were obtained from PBMCs. CDR3 bases: TGTGCCAGCAGCCCAAGGACTAGCGGGTACAATGAGCAGTTCTTC. It specifies CASSPRTSGYNEQFF.